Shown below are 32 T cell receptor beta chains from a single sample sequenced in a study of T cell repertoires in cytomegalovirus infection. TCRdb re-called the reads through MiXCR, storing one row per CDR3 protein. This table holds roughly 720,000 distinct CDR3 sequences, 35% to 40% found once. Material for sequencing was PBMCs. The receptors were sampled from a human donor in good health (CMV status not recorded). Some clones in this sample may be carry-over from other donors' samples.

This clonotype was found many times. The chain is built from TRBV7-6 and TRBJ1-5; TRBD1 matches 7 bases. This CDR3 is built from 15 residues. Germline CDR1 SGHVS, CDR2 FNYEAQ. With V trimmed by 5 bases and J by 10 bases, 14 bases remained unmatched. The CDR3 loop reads CASSPTDRDHSPQHF. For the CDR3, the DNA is TGTGCCAGCAGCCCTACCGACAGGGACCATAGTCCCCAGCATTTT.

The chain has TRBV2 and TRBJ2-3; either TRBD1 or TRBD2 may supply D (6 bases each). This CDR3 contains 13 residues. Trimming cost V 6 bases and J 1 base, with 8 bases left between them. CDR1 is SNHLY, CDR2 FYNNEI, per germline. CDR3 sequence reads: CASRGGGTDTQYF. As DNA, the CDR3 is TGTGCCAGCAGGGGGGGCGGCACAGATACGCAGTATTTT.

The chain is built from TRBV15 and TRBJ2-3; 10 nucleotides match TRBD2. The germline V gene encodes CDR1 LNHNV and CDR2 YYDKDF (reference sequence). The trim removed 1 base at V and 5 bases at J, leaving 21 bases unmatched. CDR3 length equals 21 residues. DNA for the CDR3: TGTGCCACCAGCAGAGGGGCAGGTCTCGGGGGCCTAGCGGGAGAGAAAGATACGCAGTATTTT. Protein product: CATSRGAGLGGLAGEKDTQYF.

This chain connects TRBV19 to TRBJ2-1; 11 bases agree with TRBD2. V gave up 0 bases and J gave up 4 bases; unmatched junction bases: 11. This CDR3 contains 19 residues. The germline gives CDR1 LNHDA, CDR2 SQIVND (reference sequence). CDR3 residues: CASSIDSLASGRTYNEQFF. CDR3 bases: TGTGCCAGTAGTATAGATTCTTTGGCTAGCGGGAGGACTTACAATGAGCAGTTCTTC.

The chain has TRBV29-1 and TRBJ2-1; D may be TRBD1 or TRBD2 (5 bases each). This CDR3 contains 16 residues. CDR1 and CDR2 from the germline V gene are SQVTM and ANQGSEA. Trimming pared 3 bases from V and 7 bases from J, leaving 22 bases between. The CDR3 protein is CSVEWWDGPMGNEQFF. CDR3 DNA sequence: TGCAGCGTTGAGTGGTGGGACGGGCCCATGGGGAATGAGCAGTTCTTC.

The CDR3 here is CASSSVWGQYEQYF. DNA of the CDR3: TGTGCCAGCAGCTCGGTGTGGGGTCAGTACGAGCAGTACTTC. The chain recombines TRBV5-6 with TRBJ2-7, with D unclear. Trimming removed 3 bases from V and 4 bases from J, with 14 bases in between. The CDR3 runs to 14 residues. Germline lookup yields CDR1 SGHDT and CDR2 YYEEEE.

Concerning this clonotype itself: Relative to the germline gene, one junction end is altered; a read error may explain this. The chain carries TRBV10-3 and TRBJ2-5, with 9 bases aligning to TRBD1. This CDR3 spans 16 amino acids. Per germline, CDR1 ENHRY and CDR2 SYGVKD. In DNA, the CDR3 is TGTGCCATCAGTGACCCCCGACAGGGGGAATCGGGGACCCAGCACTTC. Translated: CAISDPRQGESGTQHF.

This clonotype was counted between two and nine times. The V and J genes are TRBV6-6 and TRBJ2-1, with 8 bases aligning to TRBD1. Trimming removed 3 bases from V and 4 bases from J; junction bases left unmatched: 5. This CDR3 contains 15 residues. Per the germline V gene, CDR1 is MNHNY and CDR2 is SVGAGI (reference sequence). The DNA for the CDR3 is TGTGCCAGCAGTTATCTCGGGACAGGATACAATGAGCAGTTCTTC. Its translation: CASSYLGTGYNEQFF.

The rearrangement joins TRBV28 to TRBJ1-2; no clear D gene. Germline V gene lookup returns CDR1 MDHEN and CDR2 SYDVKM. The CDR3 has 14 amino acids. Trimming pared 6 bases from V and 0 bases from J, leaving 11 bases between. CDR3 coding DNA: TGTGCCAGCAGAGAGACGGCAGCTAACTATGGCTACACCTTC. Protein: CASRETAANYGYTF.

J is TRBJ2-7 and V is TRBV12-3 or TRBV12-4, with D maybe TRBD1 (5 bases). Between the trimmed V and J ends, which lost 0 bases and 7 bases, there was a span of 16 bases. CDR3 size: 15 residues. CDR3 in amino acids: CASSLARKGPWEQYF. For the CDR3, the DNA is TGTGCCAGCAGTTTAGCGCGGAAGGGGCCCTGGGAGCAGTACTTC.

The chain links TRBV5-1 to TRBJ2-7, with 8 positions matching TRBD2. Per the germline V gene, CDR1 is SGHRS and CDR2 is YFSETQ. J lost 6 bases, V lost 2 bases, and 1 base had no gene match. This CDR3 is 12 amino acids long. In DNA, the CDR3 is TGCGCCAGCAGCTTCGGGGGGGCCGAGCAGTACTTC. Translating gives CASSFGGAEQYF.

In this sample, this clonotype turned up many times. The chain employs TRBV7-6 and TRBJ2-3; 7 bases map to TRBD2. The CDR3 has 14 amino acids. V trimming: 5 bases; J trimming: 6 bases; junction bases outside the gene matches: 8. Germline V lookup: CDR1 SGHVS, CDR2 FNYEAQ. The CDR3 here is CASSDAGVGDTQYF. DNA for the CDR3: TGTGCCAGCAGCGATGCGGGAGTGGGGGATACGCAGTATTTT. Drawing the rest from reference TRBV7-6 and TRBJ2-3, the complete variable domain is GAGVSQSPRYKVTKRGQDVALRCDPISGHVSLYWYRQALGQGPEFLTYFNYEAQQDKSGLPNDRFSAERPEGSISTLTIQRTEQRDSAMYRCASSDAGVGDTQYFGPGTRLTVL.

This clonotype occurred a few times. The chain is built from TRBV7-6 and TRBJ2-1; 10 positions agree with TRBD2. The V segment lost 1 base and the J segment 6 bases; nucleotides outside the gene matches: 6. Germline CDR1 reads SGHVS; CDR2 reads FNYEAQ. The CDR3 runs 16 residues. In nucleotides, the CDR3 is TGTGCCAGCAGCTTAGAAGCTAGCGGGAGTCGCAATGAGCAGTTCTTC. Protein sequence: CASSLEASGSRNEQFF.

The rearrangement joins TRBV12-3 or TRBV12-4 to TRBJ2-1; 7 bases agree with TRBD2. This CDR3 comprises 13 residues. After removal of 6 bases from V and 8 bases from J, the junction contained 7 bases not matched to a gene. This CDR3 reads CASSPSLADEQFF. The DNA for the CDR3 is TGTGCCAGCAGCCCTAGCCTAGCGGATGAGCAGTTCTTC.

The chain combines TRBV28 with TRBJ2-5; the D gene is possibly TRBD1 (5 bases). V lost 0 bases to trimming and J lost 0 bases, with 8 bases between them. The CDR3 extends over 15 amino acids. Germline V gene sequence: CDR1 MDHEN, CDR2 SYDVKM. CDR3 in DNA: TGTGCCAGCAGTTTATGGGCAGGGTACCAAGAGACCCAGTACTTC. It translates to CASSLWAGYQETQYF.

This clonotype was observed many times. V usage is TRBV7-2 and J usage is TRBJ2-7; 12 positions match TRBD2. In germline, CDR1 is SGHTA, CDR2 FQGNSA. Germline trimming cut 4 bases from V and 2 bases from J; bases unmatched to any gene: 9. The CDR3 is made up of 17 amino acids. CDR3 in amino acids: CASSSLAGGGRTYEQYF. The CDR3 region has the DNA TGTGCCAGCAGCTCCCTAGCGGGAGGGGGTCGGACCTACGAGCAGTACTTC. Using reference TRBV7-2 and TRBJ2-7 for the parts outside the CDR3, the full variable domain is GAGVSQSPSNKVTEKGKDVELRCDPISGHTALYWYRQSLGQGLEFLIYFQGNSAPDKSGLPSDRFSAERTGGSVSTLTIQRTQQEDSAVYLCASSSLAGGGRTYEQYFGPGTRLTVT.

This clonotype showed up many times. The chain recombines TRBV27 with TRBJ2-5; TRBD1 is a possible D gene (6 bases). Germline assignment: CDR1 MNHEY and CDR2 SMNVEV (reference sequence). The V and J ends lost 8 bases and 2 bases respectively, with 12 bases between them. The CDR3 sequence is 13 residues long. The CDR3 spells CASAKQGQETQYF. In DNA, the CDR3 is TGTGCCAGCGCAAAACAGGGTCAAGAGACCCAGTACTTC.

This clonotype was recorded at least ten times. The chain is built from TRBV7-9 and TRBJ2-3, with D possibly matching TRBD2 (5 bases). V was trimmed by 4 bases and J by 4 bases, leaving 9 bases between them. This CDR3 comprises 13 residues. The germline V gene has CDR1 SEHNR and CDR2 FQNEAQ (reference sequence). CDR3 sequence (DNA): TGTGCCAGCAGCTCTCTACTAGCAGATACGCAGTATTTT. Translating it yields CASSSLLADTQYF.

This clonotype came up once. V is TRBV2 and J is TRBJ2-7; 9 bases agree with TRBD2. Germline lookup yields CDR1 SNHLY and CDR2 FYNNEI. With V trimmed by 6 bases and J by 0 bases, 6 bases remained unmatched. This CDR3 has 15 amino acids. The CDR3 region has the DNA TGTGCCAGCAGACGACTAGCGGCAAACTCCTACGAGCAGTACTTC. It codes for CASRRLAANSYEQYF.

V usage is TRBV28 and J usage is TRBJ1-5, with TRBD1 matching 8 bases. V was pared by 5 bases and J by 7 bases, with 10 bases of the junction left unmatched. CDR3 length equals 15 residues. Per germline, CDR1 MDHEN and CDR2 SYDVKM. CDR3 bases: TGTGCCAGCAGTCCCTGGACAGGGAGCGACCAGCCCCAGCATTTT. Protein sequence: CASSPWTGSDQPQHF.

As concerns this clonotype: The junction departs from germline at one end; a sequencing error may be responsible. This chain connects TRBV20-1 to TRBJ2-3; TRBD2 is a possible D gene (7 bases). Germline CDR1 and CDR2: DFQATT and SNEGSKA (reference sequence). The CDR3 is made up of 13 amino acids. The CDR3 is CSERDNQRHYPSF. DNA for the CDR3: TGCAGTGAGCGGGACAACCAGCGCCACTACCCTTCTTTT.

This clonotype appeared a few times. CDR3 coding DNA: TGTGCCAGCAGCGTGTTAGCGGGGGGGGAGGGAGAGCAGTTCTTC. It codes for CASSVLAGGEGEQFF. The V call is TRBV7-3, the J call TRBJ2-1; 11 nucleotides match TRBD2. Losses at the gene ends were 5 bases for V and 10 bases for J; bases not matched to a gene: 10. Germline CDR1 is SGHTA and CDR2 is FQGTGA. This CDR3 comprises 15 residues.

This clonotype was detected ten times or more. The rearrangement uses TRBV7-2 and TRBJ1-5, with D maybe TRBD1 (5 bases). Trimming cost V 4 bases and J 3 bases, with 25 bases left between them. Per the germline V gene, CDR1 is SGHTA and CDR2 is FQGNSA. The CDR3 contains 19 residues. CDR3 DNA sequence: TGTGCCAGCAGCTCAACACCCATACCGGGACGGATTATCAATCAGCCCCAGCATTTT. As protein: CASSSTPIPGRIINQPQHF.

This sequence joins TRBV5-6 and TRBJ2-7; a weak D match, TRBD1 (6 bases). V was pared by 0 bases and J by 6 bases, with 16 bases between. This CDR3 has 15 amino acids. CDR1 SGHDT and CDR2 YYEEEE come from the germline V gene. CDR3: CASSLGQAGAPEQYF. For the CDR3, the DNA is TGTGCCAGCAGCTTGGGACAGGCTGGGGCTCCCGAGCAGTACTTC.

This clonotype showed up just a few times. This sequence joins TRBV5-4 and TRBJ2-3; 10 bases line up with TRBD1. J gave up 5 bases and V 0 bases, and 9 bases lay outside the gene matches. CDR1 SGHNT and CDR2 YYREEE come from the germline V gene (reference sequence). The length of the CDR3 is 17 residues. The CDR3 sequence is CASSLEPGQGMKDTQYF. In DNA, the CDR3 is TGTGCCAGCAGCTTGGAACCGGGACAGGGGATGAAAGATACGCAGTATTTT.

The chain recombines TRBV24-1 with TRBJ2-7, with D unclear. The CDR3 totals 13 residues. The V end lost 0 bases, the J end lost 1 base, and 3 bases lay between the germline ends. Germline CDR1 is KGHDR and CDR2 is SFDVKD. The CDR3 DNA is TGTGCCACCAGTGATTTGACATCCTACGAGCAGTACTTC. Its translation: CATSDLTSYEQYF.

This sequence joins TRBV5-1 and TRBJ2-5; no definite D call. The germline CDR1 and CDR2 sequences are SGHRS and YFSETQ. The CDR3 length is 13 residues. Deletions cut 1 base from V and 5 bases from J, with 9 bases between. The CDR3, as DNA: TGCGCCAGCAGCTTGACCTTAGAGGAGACCCAGTACTTC. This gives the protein CASSLTLEETQYF.

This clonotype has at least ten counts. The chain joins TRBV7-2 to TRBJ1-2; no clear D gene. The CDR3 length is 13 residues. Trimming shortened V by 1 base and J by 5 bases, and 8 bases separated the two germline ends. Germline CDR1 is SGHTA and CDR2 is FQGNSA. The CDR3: CASSLVKIYGYTF. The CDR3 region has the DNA TGTGCCAGCAGCTTAGTGAAGATTTATGGCTACACCTTC.

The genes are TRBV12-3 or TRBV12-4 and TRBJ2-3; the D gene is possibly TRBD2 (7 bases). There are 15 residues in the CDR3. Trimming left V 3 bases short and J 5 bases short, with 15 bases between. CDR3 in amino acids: CASSFGGRDIDTQYF. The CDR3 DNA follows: TGTGCCAGCAGTTTCGGGGGGCGCGATATAGATACGCAGTATTTT.

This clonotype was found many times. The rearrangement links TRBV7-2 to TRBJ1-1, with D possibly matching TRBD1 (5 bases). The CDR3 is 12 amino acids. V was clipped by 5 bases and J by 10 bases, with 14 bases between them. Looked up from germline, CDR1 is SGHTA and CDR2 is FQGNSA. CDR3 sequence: CASSVTGIGAFF. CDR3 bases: TGTGCCAGCAGCGTAACAGGTATCGGAGCTTTCTTT.

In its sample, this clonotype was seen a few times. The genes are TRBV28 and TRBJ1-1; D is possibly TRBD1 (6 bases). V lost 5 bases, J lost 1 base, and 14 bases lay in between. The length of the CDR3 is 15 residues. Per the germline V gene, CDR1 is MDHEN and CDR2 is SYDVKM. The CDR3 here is CASSPPDRKNTEAFF. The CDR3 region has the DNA TGTGCCAGCAGTCCCCCAGACAGGAAGAACACTGAAGCTTTCTTT.

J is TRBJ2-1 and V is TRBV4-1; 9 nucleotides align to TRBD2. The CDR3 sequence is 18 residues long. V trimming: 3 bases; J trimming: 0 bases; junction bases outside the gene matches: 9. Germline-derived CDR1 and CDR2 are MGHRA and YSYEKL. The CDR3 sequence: CASSQSPSGVSSYNEQFF. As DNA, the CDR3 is TGCGCCAGCAGCCAGTCCCCTAGCGGGGTGAGCTCCTACAATGAGCAGTTCTTC.